This TCR beta chain derives from a study of blood T cell repertoires in COVID-19. V trimming: 0 bases; J trimming: 0 bases; junction bases outside the gene matches: 7. Germline V gene data show CDR1 as LGHNA and CDR2 as YNFKEQ. The CDR3 runs 18 residues. Sequenced by immunoSEQ multiplex PCR; TCRdb stores in-frame clones only, minus some. In the table there are 100,000 or so clones, about 85% of which are singletons. Sequenced: peripheral blood. V and J are TRBV4-2 and TRBJ2-1; 8 positions match TRBD2. This sequence originates from a woman between 65 and 79 years old with active or convalescent COVID-19. The CDR3 nucleotides are TGTGCCAGCAGCCAAGAGATGAGCGGGGGTTCCTCCTACAATGAGCAGTTCTTC. Its translation is CASSQEMSGGSSYNEQFF.